This T cell receptor beta chain was captured by sequencing in a study of T cells expressing NK-cell markers. Study information: Seven HCMV-seropositive donors and one seronegative donor made up the eight sequenced donors.

Note on this clonotype: Its antigen is not identified.

UMIs were included in TCR beta cDNA generated by 5'RACE template switching. TCRdb processed the 5' RACE reads again and assigns one entry to each CDR3 protein, with no DNA. This sample contains approximately 440,000 distinct CDR3 sequences. This CDR3 is 17 amino acids long. Looked up from germline, CDR1 is SGHAT and CDR2 is FQNNGV. Broader study findings: What remained unclear was the HCMV specificity of expanded NKG2C+ T cell clones.

The chain is built from TRBV11-2 and TRBJ2-3; TCRdb's D gene call, TRBD1, goes unchecked for lack of DNA. Sequencing was done on a sample of blood T cells: a sorted CD56 or NKG2C T cell subset, CD4+ or CD8+ T cells, or bulk PBMC T cells (not recorded which). The sequence was obtained from a woman aged 45-65 years in good health. The CDR3 spells CASSKRSLAGATDTQYF.